This T cell receptor (beta chain) is from a study of vaccination and CD4 T cells after COVID-19. The wider study: Post-COVID samples had a sampling time that fell a median around 100 days after diagnosis (range 35 to 161). A median of around 70 days (range 14 to 241) separated dose two from the taking of post-vaccine samples. Every culture used as a control got a CEFX pool, an HIV-1 Nef pool, or no peptide.

The Oncomine TCR Beta short-read assay sequenced DNA from cultured CD4+ T cells. TCRdb re-called the PCR reads through MiXCR, storing one row per CDR3 protein. Of 4,000 to 4,500 distinct CDR3 sequences listed, about 70% are singletons. This sample's treatment: roughly ten-day PBMC culture with coronavirus spike peptide pools or control peptides (ViraFEST assay). The CDR3 is made up of 13 amino acids. The ends were cut back, 2 bases at V and 2 bases at J, with 7 bases in the middle. Germline V gene sequence: CDR1 SGHTA, CDR2 FQGNSA. This clonotype was counted a few times. Its antigen is currently unknown.

The genes are TRBV7-2 and TRBJ2-7, with D unclear. The sequence was collected from a human donor who had recovered from COVID-19. The sequencing input was CD4+ T cells from blood, cultured in vitro. The CDR3: CASSLRRTYEQYF. CDR3 DNA: TGTGCCAGCAGCTTAAGACGGACCTACGAGCAGTACTTC.